This T cell receptor (beta chain) derives from a study of cytomegalovirus exposure and HLA in healthy donors. Turning to the study itself: Genotyping of about 400 donors showed that about 84% belonged to the Caucasian-associated ancestry cluster. Study observations and caveats: Sequencing depth across donors, presence/absence analyses assumed, was roughly uniform. Most TCR beta V segments were productive about 90% or about 30% of the time in an earlier analysis.

To note about this clone: Antigen: not known.

Both 60 Vbeta primers and 13 Jbeta primers went into the PCR. Assay used: immunoSEQ multiplex PCR; TCRdb lists only in-frame clones, some missing. The sample holds 180,000 or so clones, 82% seen once. V lost 1 base and J lost 7, with 9 bases in between. The germline V gene has CDR1 GTSNPN and CDR2 SVGIG (reference sequence). The CDR3 is 12 amino acids. This chain joins TRBV30 and TRBJ2-3, with D possibly being TRBD2 (6 bases). The origin of this receptor is a boy between 2 and 10 years old in good health and CMV-seronegative. The sequenced sample consisted of PBMCs. CDR3 DNA: TGTGCCTGGAGTGCCGGGGGTTATACGCAGTATTTT. Its protein is CAWSAGGYTQYF. The full variable domain, rest sourced from reference TRBV30 and TRBJ2-3, is SQTIHQWPATLVQPVGSPLSLECTVEGTSNPNLYWYRQAAGRGLQLLFYSVGIGQISSEVPQNLSASRPQDRQFILSSKKLLLSDSGFYLCAWSAGGYTQYFGPGTRLTVL.